Below, 6 T cell receptor beta chains from the same sample are listed, as sequenced in a study of identical twins. TCRdb analysed the 5' RACE reads with MiXCR anew, one entry per CDR3 protein. This sample has some 240,000 distinct CDR3 sequences, with more than 9% found just once. The sequenced sample consisted of memory T cells sorted from blood. The receptors shown here come from a man in his forties or fifties in good health.

This clonotype has a handful of counts. The chain recombines TRBV12-3 or TRBV12-4 with TRBJ2-7, with D perhaps being TRBD1 or TRBD2 (5 bases each). CDR3 length: 15 amino acids. Between the trimmed V and J ends, which lost 4 bases and 2 bases, there was a span of 15 bases. In DNA form, the CDR3 reads TGTGCCAGCAGTTCCCATCGGGGCTCGCCCTACGAGCAGTACTTC. Its translation: CASSSHRGSPYEQYF.

This clonotype was recorded a few times. J is TRBJ2-1 and V is TRBV7-3, with D possibly matching TRBD1 (5 bases). CDR3 length equals 13 residues. Trimming cost V 10 bases and J 0 bases, with 10 bases left between them. CDR1 is SGHTA and CDR2 is FQGTGA in the germline V gene. The CDR3 protein is CATGQGSYNEQFF. The CDR3, as DNA: TGTGCCACAGGGCAGGGCTCCTACAATGAGCAGTTCTTC.

For this clonotype: Germline is not matched at one junction end, which may reflect a read error. The chain has TRBV5-5 and TRBJ2-7; 8 nucleotides align to TRBD1. This CDR3 region has 16 residues. Germline assignment: CDR1 SGHKS and CDR2 YYEKEE (reference sequence). The CDR3 protein is CASSSTGQVYSYGQYF. The CDR3 DNA follows: TGTGCCAGCAGCTCCACGGGACAGGTCTACTCCTACGGGCAGTACTTC.

This clonotype came up many times. The chain couples TRBV27 to TRBJ2-1, with TRBD2 matching 8 bases. The germline V gene encodes CDR1 MNHEY and CDR2 SMNVEV (reference sequence). The junction had 4 bases not matched to a gene; V was cut back by 3 bases and J by 6 bases. The CDR3 spans 14 residues. Here the CDR3 DNA reads TGTGCCAGCAGTTTTTACGGGAGGGCCAATGAGCAGTTCTTC. Its translation: CASSFYGRANEQFF.

The sample holds many counts of this clonotype. The genes are TRBV29-1 and TRBJ2-6; D is uncertain. This CDR3 region has 12 residues. Germline V gene sequence: CDR1 SQVTM, CDR2 ANQGSEA. V was shortened by 7 bases and J by 6 bases, with 10 bases between the two germline ends. CDR3 loop: CSADFTANVLTF. Here the CDR3 DNA reads TGCAGCGCTGACTTTACGGCCAACGTCCTGACTTTC.

The genes are TRBV10-3 and TRBJ2-7; TRBD1 agrees at 8 bases. This CDR3 spans 12 amino acids. V lost 2 bases, J lost 6 bases, and 0 bases stayed unmatched. Germline loops: CDR1 ENHRY, CDR2 SYGVKD. Written as DNA, the CDR3 is TGTGCCATCAGTGAGCAGGGGGCCGAGCAGTACTTC. It yields the protein CAISEQGAEQYF.